This paragraph reports one T cell receptor beta chain. Clones were read by immunoSEQ multiplex PCR, and TCRdb kept only the in-frame ones, dropping some. The data hold about 130,000 clones, with about 91% observed a single time. With 0 bases removed from V and 5 bases from J, the gap between germline ends came to 17 bases. Germline CDR1 SGDLS, CDR2 YYNGEE. CDR3 length: 16 amino acids. The data stem from a study of T cell responses to AZD1222 COVID-19 vaccine. The receptor was isolated from an adult in good health. Sequenced here: peripheral blood, sampled on day 0 of AZD1222 vaccination. The chain recombines TRBV9 with TRBJ2-5, with unresolved D. The CDR3 reads CASSVDRVAIRETQYF. The CDR3 region has the DNA TGTGCCAGCAGCGTAGATCGTGTGGCTATTCGGGAGACCCAGTACTTC.